The 16 T cell receptor beta chains below were found in one sample sequenced in a study of T cells in tumors after PD-1 blockade. Some clones are missing from TCRdb's copy, which holds only in-frame ones; the method was immunoSEQ multiplex PCR. Counted here are about 1,900 clones, about 76% occurring once; the ten biggest clones make up roughly 13%. The time point: second of two pre-therapy site-matched biopsies about 2 months apart. The specimen was tumor tissue, collected before anti-PD-1 treatment. These receptors all stem from a human donor with basal cell carcinoma.

The chain joins TRBV25-1 to TRBJ2-5, with TRBD1 matching 7 bases. V shed 5 bases and J 4 bases; nucleotides not matched to a gene: 4. Germline V lookup: CDR1 MGHDK, CDR2 SYGVNS. This CDR3 contains 13 residues. CDR3 nucleotide sequence: TGTGCCAGCAGTACACAGGGGAGAGAGACCCAGTACTTC. Its protein is CASSTQGRETQYF.

The chain couples TRBV19 to TRBJ2-2, with D tentatively TRBD1 (5 bases). This CDR3 is 16 amino acids long. Deletions cut 5 bases from V and 6 bases from J, with 19 bases between. CDR1 and CDR2 (germline): LNHDA, SQIVND (reference sequence). The chain's CDR3 is CASSQDRRPNPGELFF. The CDR3 region has the DNA TGTGCCAGTAGTCAAGACAGACGACCTAATCCCGGGGAGCTGTTTTTT.

The table lists this clone with a few counts. The J gene is TRBJ1-2, the V gene TRBV15; no clear D. The CDR3 runs 13 residues. Trimming removed 5 bases from V and 8 bases from J, with 15 bases in between. Germline V gene lookup returns CDR1 LNHNV and CDR2 YYDKDF (reference sequence). CDR3 amino acids: CATSPYEGGGYTF. In DNA, the CDR3 is TGTGCCACCAGCCCTTACGAGGGAGGCGGCTACACCTTC.

This clone appeared a single time. The V and J genes are TRBV7-2 and TRBJ2-7; possibly TRBD2 for D (7 bases). Trimming shortened V by 6 bases and J by 6 bases, and 30 bases separated the two germline ends. The CDR3 sequence is 18 residues long. The germline V gene encodes CDR1 SGHTA and CDR2 FQGNSA. Here the CDR3 DNA reads TGTGCCAGCAGGCAACTAGGGTCAGCCGGGGGGCGGGGAGTCGAGCAGTACTTC. Translated: CASRQLGSAGGRGVEQYF.

This clone was counted a few times. The chain links TRBV29-1 to TRBJ2-2; D possibly corresponds to TRBD2 (5 bases). Germline V gene lookup returns CDR1 SQVTM and CDR2 ANQGSEA. Trimming stripped 1 base from V and 5 bases from J, with 11 bases between. The CDR3 has 14 residues. The CDR3 region has the DNA TGCAGCGTTGAAGTGTTAGCGAGGACCGGGGAGCTGTTTTTT. Translating gives CSVEVLARTGELFF.

J is TRBJ1-1 and V is TRBV5-8; 8 positions match TRBD1. Per the germline V gene, CDR1 is SGHTS and CDR2 is YDEGEE. The J segment lost 5 bases and the V segment lost 4 bases, leaving 16 bases of the junction unmatched. CDR3 size: 17 residues. The CDR3 sequence: CASSQTYGQGDFTEAFF. For the CDR3, the DNA is TGTGCCAGCAGCCAAACCTACGGACAGGGAGATTTTACTGAAGCTTTCTTT.

Regarding this clone: The same CDR3 arises from other DNA sequences in this sample as well. This chain uses TRBV28 with TRBJ2-3; 12 bases agree with TRBD1. CDR1 is MDHEN and CDR2 is SYDVKM in the germline V gene. CDR3 length equals 16 residues. J lost 4 bases, V lost 6 bases, and 8 bases had no gene match. The CDR3 sequence is CASSLGGTGGADTQYF. The CDR3 nucleotides are TGTGCCAGCAGCTTAGGAGGGACAGGGGGCGCAGATACGCAGTATTTT. The full variable domain, in which reference TRBV28 and TRBJ2-3 provide the parts outside the CDR3, is DVKVTQSSRYLVKRTGEKVFLECVQDMDHENMFWYRQDPGLGLRLIYFSYDVKMKEKGDIPEGYSVSREKKERFSLILESASTNQTSMYLCASSLGGTGGADTQYFGPGTRLTVL.

In nucleotides, the CDR3 is TGTGCCAGCCAAACCCCTCGGGACGGGATCTACGAGCAGTACTTC. Its protein is CASQTPRDGIYEQYF. V gene TRBV11-3 combines with J gene TRBJ2-7; D tentatively fits TRBD1 or TRBD2 (5 bases each). Germline V gives CDR1 SGHNT, CDR2 YENEEA. V was clipped by 8 bases and J by 3 bases, with 20 bases between them. This CDR3 comprises 15 residues.

The chain couples TRBV21-1 to TRBJ2-1; the table's D call TRBD1 went unverified against the DNA. TRBV21-1 is designated a pseudogene. This CDR3 is built from 15 residues. Written as DNA, the CDR3 is TGTGCCAGGAGCAAGGGGACAGGGGGATACAATGAGCAGTTCTTC. It yields the protein CARSKGTGGYNEQFF.

The chain joins TRBV5-1 to TRBJ2-3; 10 nucleotides agree with TRBD2. The germline V gene has CDR1 SGHRS and CDR2 YFSETQ. The CDR3 sequence is 15 residues long. V shed 5 bases and J 1 base; nucleotides not matched to a gene: 4. This CDR3 reads CASSPGLAGTDTQYF. Here the CDR3 DNA reads TGCGCCAGCAGTCCTGGACTAGCGGGCACAGATACGCAGTATTTT. The full variable domain, completed using reference TRBV5-1 and TRBJ2-3, is KAGVTQTPRYLIKTRGQQVTLSCSPISGHRSVSWYQQTPGQGLQFLFEYFSETQRNKGNFPGRFSGRQFSNSRSEMNVSTLELGDSALYLCASSPGLAGTDTQYFGPGTRLTVL.

V usage is TRBV19 and J usage is TRBJ2-7; 7 bases are a match to TRBD1. The V gene end was trimmed by 4 bases and the J gene end by 7 bases; junction bases not matched to a gene: 4. Germline V lookup: CDR1 LNHDA, CDR2 SQIVND (reference sequence). This CDR3 is 12 amino acids long. DNA for the CDR3: TGTGCCAGTAGTACCCACAGGGGAGAGCAGTACTTC. Translating it yields CASSTHRGEQYF.

This clone was recorded a few times. The chain uses TRBV6-5 and TRBJ2-1; D tentatively fits TRBD1 or TRBD2 (5 bases each). Germline V gene lookup returns CDR1 MNHEY and CDR2 SVGAGI. The CDR3 is 14 amino acids. Trimming removed 8 bases from V and 7 bases from J, with 18 bases in between. DNA for the CDR3: TGTGCCAGCGGAGGTACGGGGCCCTTGAATGAGCAGTTCTTC. This codes for CASGGTGPLNEQFF.

The rearrangement uses TRBV13 and TRBJ1-2; 10 nucleotides match TRBD1. Trimming took 4 bases from V and 4 from J; bases not matched to a gene: 9. The CDR3 extends over 16 amino acids. CDR1 PRHDT and CDR2 FYEKMQ come from the germline V gene (reference sequence). The CDR3 reads CASSSRTGGDAYGYTF. CDR3 sequence (DNA): TGTGCCAGCAGCTCTCGGACAGGGGGTGACGCCTATGGCTACACCTTC.

V usage is TRBV15 and J usage is TRBJ2-1; D is possibly TRBD1 (6 bases). V lost 0 bases, J lost 7 bases, and 16 bases lay in between. The CDR3 has 16 amino acids. Germline V gene lookup returns CDR1 LNHNV and CDR2 YYDKDF (reference sequence). The CDR3 spells CATSRDGGRAANEQFF. CDR3 nucleotides: TGTGCCACCAGCAGAGATGGGGGCAGGGCGGCTAATGAGCAGTTCTTC. Using reference TRBV15 and TRBJ2-1 for the parts outside the CDR3, the full variable domain is DAMVIQNPRYQVTQFGKPVTLSCSQTLNHNVMYWYQQKSSQAPKLLFHYYDKDFNNEADTPDNFQSRRPNTSFCFLDIRSPGLGDTAMYLCATSRDGGRAANEQFFGPGTRLTVL.

V and J are TRBV19 and TRBJ1-6; D not certain. The CDR3 is made up of 16 amino acids. V lost 2 bases and J lost 0, with 8 bases in between. The V gene's germline CDR1 is LNHDA and CDR2 SQIVND (reference sequence). The CDR3 nucleotides read TGTGCCAGTAGTATACAAACGAGCTCCTATAATTCACCCCTCCACTTT. Protein product: CASSIQTSSYNSPLHF.

Notes on this clone: Other nucleotide sequences in the sample specify the same CDR3. V usage is TRBV19 and J usage is TRBJ2-1; TRBD2 is a possible D gene (7 bases). Germline CDR1 is LNHDA and CDR2 is SQIVND (reference sequence). Trimming left V 3 bases short and J 3 bases short, with 18 bases between. There are 17 residues in the CDR3. The CDR3 here is CASSIWGAGAFYNEQFF. The CDR3 DNA reads TGTGCCAGTAGTATCTGGGGGGCGGGGGCCTTCTACAATGAGCAGTTCTTC.